The next 26 T cell receptor beta chains were all read from a single sample in a study of blood T cell repertoires in COVID-19. Measured with immunoSEQ multiplex PCR; TCRdb has only the in-frame clones, and not every one. The table shows roughly 290,000 clones, with 70% to 90% occurring only once. The sample was PBMCs or T cells enriched from blood (not recorded which). The receptors were sampled from a young woman who had recovered from COVID-19.

The CDR3 here is CASSLDGLTEAFF. The CDR3 coding sequence is TGCGCCAGCAGCTTGGACGGACTTACTGAAGCTTTCTTT. The chain combines TRBV5-1 with TRBJ1-1, with D hard to call. The CDR3 is 13 amino acids. With 0 bases removed from V and 5 bases from J, the gap between germline ends came to 8 bases. Germline-derived CDR1 and CDR2 are SGHRS and YFSETQ.

The genes are TRBV5-4 and TRBJ2-5; 12 nucleotides match TRBD2. The CDR3 is 17 residues long. With V trimmed by 0 bases and J by 1 base, 4 bases remained unmatched. The germline CDR1 and CDR2 sequences are SGHNT and YYREEE (reference sequence). In nucleotides, the CDR3 is TGTGCCAGCAGCTTGGCCCTAGCGGGGGGGATCCAAGAGACCCAGTACTTC. Amino acid sequence: CASSLALAGGIQETQYF.

The chain's CDR3 is CASSQQGNYGYTF. CDR3 DNA: TGCGCCAGCAGCCAACAGGGGAACTATGGCTACACCTTC. The chain is built from TRBV4-1 and TRBJ1-2; D is possibly TRBD1 (6 bases). The V end was cut by 2 bases, the J end by 2 bases, with 6 bases between. Germline CDR1 MGHRA, CDR2 YSYEKL. The CDR3 is made up of 13 amino acids.

This clone was recorded only once. The chain links TRBV6-1 to TRBJ2-5; D might be TRBD2 (6 bases). The length of the CDR3 is 12 residues. The V end was cut by 3 bases, the J end by 5 bases, with 7 bases between. CDR1 MNHNS and CDR2 SASEGT come from the germline V gene. CDR3 DNA: TGTGCCAGCAGTGAGGAGGGCGAGACCCAGTACTTC. Translated: CASSEEGETQYF.

The chain is built from TRBV7-9 and TRBJ2-7; a possible D gene is TRBD1 (5 bases). Trimming pared 8 bases from V and 0 bases from J, leaving 11 bases between. The CDR3 totals 13 residues. Germline V gene lookup returns CDR1 SEHNR and CDR2 FQNEAQ (reference sequence). The CDR3 is CASRRASSYEQYF. In DNA, the CDR3 is TGTGCCAGCCGCAGGGCCAGCTCCTACGAGCAGTACTTC.

The rearrangement uses TRBV28 and TRBJ1-2, with 7 bases that match TRBD1. CDR3 length: 14 amino acids. Germline V gives CDR1 MDHEN, CDR2 SYDVKM. After removal of 5 bases from V and 2 bases from J, the junction contained 5 bases not matched to a gene. CDR3 DNA: TGTGCCAGCAGTCTCCTACAGGGGAACTATGGCTACACCTTC. This encodes CASSLLQGNYGYTF.

This clone was recorded once. The gene calls are TRBV11-2 and TRBJ2-7; D is perhaps TRBD1 (6 bases). CDR3 length: 15 amino acids. The V gene lost 5 bases and the J gene lost 3 bases, with 17 bases spanning the gap. Germline-derived CDR1 and CDR2 are SGHAT and FQNNGV. CDR3 sequence reads: CASSLGQTLLYEQYF. The CDR3 nucleotides are TGTGCCAGCAGCCTGGGACAAACGCTCCTCTACGAGCAGTACTTC. The full variable domain, completed using reference TRBV11-2 and TRBJ2-7, is EAGVAQSPRYKIIEKRQSVAFWCNPISGHATLYWYQQILGQGPKLLIQFQNNGVVDDSQLPKDRFSAERLKGVDSTLKIQPAKLEDSAVYLCASSLGQTLLYEQYFGPGTRLTVT.

The chain recombines TRBV7-2 with TRBJ1-3; no clear D. Germline assignment: CDR1 SGHTA and CDR2 FQGNSA. The CDR3 contains 15 residues. The V end lost 1 base, the J end lost 4 bases, and 11 bases lay between the germline ends. Written as DNA, the CDR3 is TGTGCCAGCAGCTTAGAAGCGGGCTCCGGAAACACCATATATTTT. Residues: CASSLEAGSGNTIYF. The full variable domain, rest sourced from reference TRBV7-2 and TRBJ1-3, is GAGVSQSPSNKVTEKGKDVELRCDPISGHTALYWYRQSLGQGLEFLIYFQGNSAPDKSGLPSDRFSAERTGGSVSTLTIQRTQQEDSAVYLCASSLEAGSGNTIYFGEGSWLTVV.

The V gene is TRBV27, the J gene TRBJ1-1; 7 bases map to TRBD1. Trimming cost V 4 bases and J 9 bases; bases outside gene matches: 14. Germline CDR1 reads MNHEY; CDR2 reads SMNVEV (reference sequence). The CDR3 loop spans 15 amino acids. The CDR3 coding sequence is TGTGCCAGCAGTTCAGAGCCCGATACAGGGGTACAAGCTTTCTTT. Encoded protein: CASSSEPDTGVQAFF.

The chain couples TRBV24-1 to TRBJ2-2; D may be TRBD1 (5 bases). The length of the CDR3 is 16 residues. CDR1 and CDR2 (germline): KGHDR, SFDVKD. V lost 3 bases and J lost 4, with 14 bases in between. CDR3 region: CATSDGALGGTGELFF. For the CDR3, the DNA is TGTGCCACCAGTGATGGGGCCTTGGGCGGCACCGGGGAGCTGTTTTTT.

The V and J genes are TRBV28 and TRBJ1-1; no definite D call. CDR1 and CDR2 (germline): MDHEN, SYDVKM. This CDR3 is built from 15 residues. The V end was cut by 5 bases, the J end by 1 base, with 14 bases between. CDR3: CASSQRDGGNTEAFF. The CDR3 DNA sequence: TGTGCCAGCAGTCAAAGGGATGGAGGGAACACTGAAGCTTTCTTT.

The genes are TRBV7-9 and TRBJ1-2, with D perhaps matching TRBD1 (5 bases). The CDR3 is 16 residues long. V lost 1 base, J lost 4 bases, and 16 bases lay in between. Germline CDR1 is SEHNR and CDR2 is FQNEAQ (reference sequence). The CDR3 DNA sequence: TGTGCCAGCAGCTTAGAGGGCCGGTCAGGGTCCTATGGCTACACCTTC. Translating it yields CASSLEGRSGSYGYTF. The full variable domain, with the rest looked up from reference TRBV7-9 and TRBJ1-2, is DTGVSQNPRHKITKRGQNVTFRCDPISEHNRLYWYRQTLGQGPEFLTYFQNEAQLEKSRLLSDRFSAERPKGSFSTLEIQRTEQGDSAMYLCASSLEGRSGSYGYTFGSGTRLTVV.

CDR3 bases: TGTGCCAGCAGCCAAGTATATCCAGGGGGGATCTCTGGAAACACCATATATTTT. This translates into CASSQVYPGGISGNTIYF. The chain recombines TRBV4-2 with TRBJ1-3; 7 bases fit TRBD1. CDR1 and CDR2 (germline): LGHNA, YNFKEQ. This CDR3 has 18 residues. Trimming cost V 1 base and J 0 bases; bases outside gene matches: 9.

This chain uses TRBV2 with TRBJ2-5, with no clear D. The germline CDR1 and CDR2 sequences are SNHLY and FYNNEI. V shed 7 bases and J shed 2 bases, with 20 bases lying between them. The CDR3 is 16 residues long. Here the CDR3 DNA reads TGTGCCAGCACCCTCACCCCCGCACTGTTTCAAGAGACCCAGTACTTC. Translating it yields CASTLTPALFQETQYF.

V gene TRBV4-1 combines with J gene TRBJ1-2, with no clear D. The V end lost 1 base, the J end lost 0 bases, and 6 bases lay between the germline ends. There are 14 residues in the CDR3. Germline lookup yields CDR1 MGHRA and CDR2 YSYEKL. In DNA, the CDR3 is TGCGCCAGCAGCCAAGTTACGGCTAACTATGGCTACACCTTC. Amino acids: CASSQVTANYGYTF.

The table lists this clone with a count of one. J is TRBJ1-5 and V is TRBV30; 11 bases fit TRBD1. Germline assignment: CDR1 GTSNPN and CDR2 SVGIG (reference sequence). V lost 7 bases and J lost 3; bases outside the gene matches: 2. The length of the CDR3 is 13 residues. The CDR3 region has the DNA TGTGCCTTGGACAGGGGGCTCAATCAGCCCCAGCATTTT. This gives the protein CALDRGLNQPQHF.

The chain is built from TRBV12-3 or TRBV12-4 and TRBJ2-7; the D is unclear. This CDR3 has 12 residues. The V end lost 1 base, the J end lost 7 bases, and 8 bases lay between the germline ends. The CDR3 bases are TGTGCCAGCAGTTTAGTACGCGGAGAGCAGTACTTC. It codes for CASSLVRGEQYF.

The genes are TRBV10-2 and TRBJ2-7, with D possibly matching TRBD1 (5 bases). V lost 8 bases and J 4 bases, leaving 12 bases between the germline ends. Germline CDR1 and CDR2: WSHSY and SAAADI. The CDR3 is 12 amino acids. CDR3 in amino acids: CASGAPSYEQYF. CDR3 coding DNA: TGCGCCAGCGGGGCACCTTCGTACGAGCAGTACTTC.

The chain combines TRBV5-1 with TRBJ2-7; TRBD1 agrees at 7 bases. Germline assignment: CDR1 SGHRS and CDR2 YFSETQ. V trimming: 4 bases; J trimming: 5 bases; junction bases outside the gene matches: 12. CDR3 length: 15 amino acids. CDR3 sequence (DNA): TGCGCCAGCAGCCTCCGGGACAGCAGGCAAGACGAGCAGTACTTC. Protein sequence: CASSLRDSRQDEQYF. Full variable domain (rest looked up from reference TRBV5-1 and TRBJ2-7): KAGVTQTPRYLIKTRGQQVTLSCSPISGHRSVSWYQQTPGQGLQFLFEYFSETQRNKGNFPGRFSGRQFSNSRSEMNVSTLELGDSALYLCASSLRDSRQDEQYFGPGTRLTVT.

The chain's CDR3 is CAISESRGAGELFF. For the CDR3, the DNA is TGTGCCATCAGTGAGTCACGGGGTGCCGGGGAGCTGTTTTTT. V is TRBV10-3 and J is TRBJ2-2, with D possibly being TRBD2 (5 bases). CDR3 length: 14 residues. Per the germline V gene, CDR1 is ENHRY and CDR2 is SYGVKD. Trimming left V 0 bases short and J 6 bases short, with 8 bases between.

This chain uses TRBV6-5 with TRBJ1-2; 10 bases map to TRBD1. Per germline, CDR1 MNHEY and CDR2 SVGAGI. V gave up 6 bases and J gave up 4 bases; unmatched junction bases: 2. This CDR3 has 13 residues. CDR3 loop: CASSRQGAYGYTF. The DNA of the CDR3 is TGTGCCAGCAGCCGACAGGGGGCCTATGGCTACACCTTC.

The rearrangement joins TRBV24-1 to TRBJ2-3, with TRBD2 matching 8 bases. This CDR3 has 17 residues. Trimming cost V 6 bases and J 0 bases; bases outside gene matches: 10. CDR1 and CDR2 from the germline V gene are KGHDR and SFDVKD. CDR3 coding DNA: TGTGCCACCAGTTCCAGCGGGAGATGGGGTAGCACAGATACGCAGTATTTT. Amino acids: CATSSSGRWGSTDTQYF.

The CDR3 DNA reads TGTGCCATAGCGGGGACTAGCACAGATACGCAGTATTTT. As protein: CAIAGTSTDTQYF. The chain uses TRBV19 and TRBJ2-3; 8 bases map to TRBD2. Germline values: CDR1 LNHDA, CDR2 SQIVND (reference sequence). V dropped 10 bases and J dropped 0; count of bases not matched to a gene: 3. The CDR3 length is 13 residues.

The rearrangement joins TRBV9 to TRBJ1-4; 8 bases are a match to TRBD1. The CDR3 is made up of 14 amino acids. Germline CDR1 SGDLS, CDR2 YYNGEE. V shed 3 bases and J 7 bases; nucleotides not matched to a gene: 5. In nucleotides, the CDR3 is TGTGCCAGCAGCGAAACAGGGGGAAGTGAAAAACTGTTTTTT. Its translation is CASSETGGSEKLFF.

The chain carries TRBV28 and TRBJ2-4; 7 bases are a match to TRBD1. With 3 bases clipped from V and 0 bases from J, the junction kept 14 bases outside the gene matches. The CDR3 sequence is 19 residues long. Germline assignment: CDR1 MDHEN and CDR2 SYDVKM. The CDR3 coding sequence is TGTGCCAGCAGTTTCCTTTTTCCGGACAGGACCCTAGCCAAAAACATTCAGTACTTC. Protein product: CASSFLFPDRTLAKNIQYF.

The gene calls are TRBV28 and TRBJ1-5; D not resolved. CDR3 length: 12 amino acids. V lost 3 bases to trimming and J lost 6 bases, with 6 bases between them. The germline gives CDR1 MDHEN, CDR2 SYDVKM. CDR3 protein: CASSFFSQPQHF. In nucleotides, the CDR3 is TGTGCCAGCAGTTTTTTCAGTCAGCCCCAGCATTTT.